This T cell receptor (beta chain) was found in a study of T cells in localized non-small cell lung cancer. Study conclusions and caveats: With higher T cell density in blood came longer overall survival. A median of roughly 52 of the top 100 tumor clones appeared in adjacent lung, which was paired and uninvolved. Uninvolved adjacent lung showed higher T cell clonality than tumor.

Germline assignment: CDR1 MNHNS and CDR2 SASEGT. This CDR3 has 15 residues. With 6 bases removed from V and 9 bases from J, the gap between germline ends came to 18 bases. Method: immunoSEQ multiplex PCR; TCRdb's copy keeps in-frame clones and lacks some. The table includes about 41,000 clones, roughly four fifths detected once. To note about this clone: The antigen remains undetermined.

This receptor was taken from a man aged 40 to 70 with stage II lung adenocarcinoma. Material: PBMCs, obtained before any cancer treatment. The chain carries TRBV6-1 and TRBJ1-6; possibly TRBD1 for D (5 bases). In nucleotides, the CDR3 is TGTGCCAGCAGGGACACGACAAGCAGGGCTTCACCCCTCCACTTT. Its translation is CASRDTTSRASPLHF.